The T cell receptor (beta chain) described here comes from a study of Tregs in tolerant kidney transplant recipients. The nonmyeloablative bone marrow transplants came from related graft donors, with transient mixed chimerism. Using immunoSEQ multiplex PCR, the repertoire was profiled, and TCRdb retains in-frame clones only, with some absent. This sample's table has some 30,000 clones. This CDR3 has 18 amino acids. V lost 3 bases, J lost 5 bases, and 10 bases stayed unmatched. Germline V gene sequence: CDR1 MDHEN, CDR2 SYDVKM. About this clone itself: The read ends 3 residues early relative to the CDR3; the germline J gene fills the gap.

The sequencing used CD4+ T cells from blood (PBMCs), collected 24 months after the transplant. The chain has TRBV28 and TRBJ2-2; 12 bases agree with TRBD2. This TCR was recovered from a human patient who received a combined kidney and bone marrow transplant. Some of the T cells might come from the graft donor. This CDR3 is CASSFNLAGGPRTGELFF. CDR3 DNA, as far as it was read: TGTGCCAGCAGTTTTAACCTAGCGGGAGGGCCCAGGACCGGGGAG.